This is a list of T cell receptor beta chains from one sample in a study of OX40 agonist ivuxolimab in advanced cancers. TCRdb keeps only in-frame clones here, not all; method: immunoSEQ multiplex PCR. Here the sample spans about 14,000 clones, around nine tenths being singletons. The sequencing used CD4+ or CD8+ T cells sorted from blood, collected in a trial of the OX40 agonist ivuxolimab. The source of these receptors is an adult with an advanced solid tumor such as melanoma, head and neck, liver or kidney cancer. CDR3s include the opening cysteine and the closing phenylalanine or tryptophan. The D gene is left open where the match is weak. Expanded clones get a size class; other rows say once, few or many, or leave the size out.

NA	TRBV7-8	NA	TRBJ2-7	CASSLLGISYEQYF	TGTGCCAGCAGCTTACTCGGGATCTCCTACGAGCAGTACTTC
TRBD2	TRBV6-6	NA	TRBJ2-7	CASSPSGGYSYEQYF	TGTGCCAGCAGTCCCAGCGGGGGGTACTCCTACGAGCAGTACTTC
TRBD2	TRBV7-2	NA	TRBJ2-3	CASSRGGRDTQYF	TGTGCCAGCAGCAGAGGCGGGAGGGATACGCAGTATTTT
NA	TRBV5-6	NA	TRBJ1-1	CASSYGGRAEAFF	TGTGCCAGCAGCTACGGGGGGCGCGCTGAAGCTTTCTTT
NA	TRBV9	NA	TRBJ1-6	CASSVLASGSPLHF	TGTGCCAGCAGCGTATTGGCGTCGGGATCACCCCTCCACTTT
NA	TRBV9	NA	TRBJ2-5	CASSVGAGSQGETQYF	TGTGCCAGCAGCGTAGGGGCAGGGTCCCAAGGAGAGACCCAGTACTTC
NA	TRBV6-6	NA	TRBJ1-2	CASRYDGRYGYTF	TGTGCCAGCAGGTACGACGGGCGCTATGGCTACACCTTC
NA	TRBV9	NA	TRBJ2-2	CASSPNPGTMGNTGELFF	TGTGCCAGCAGCCCCAACCCCGGGACGATGGGGAACACCGGGGAGCTGTTTTTT
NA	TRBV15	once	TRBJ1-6	CATSRESQGTTPLHF	TGTGCCACCAGCCGAGAGAGCCAGGGGACGACACCCCTCCACTTT
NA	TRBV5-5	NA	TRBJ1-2	CASSLGGGTTNYGYTF	TGTGCCAGCAGCTTGGGGGGAGGGACAACGAACTATGGCTACACCTTC
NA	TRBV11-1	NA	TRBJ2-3	CASSSPAGITDTQYF	TGTGCCAGCAGCTCACCGGCGGGGATCACAGATACGCAGTATTTT
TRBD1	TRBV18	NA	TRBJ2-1	CASSPPRQGTYNEQFF	TGTGCCAGCTCACCACCAAGACAGGGAACCTACAATGAGCAGTTCTTC
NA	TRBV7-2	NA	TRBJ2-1	CASSLGGYEQFF	TGTGCCAGCAGCCTAGGGGGATATGAGCAGTTCTTC
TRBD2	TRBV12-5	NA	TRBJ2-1	CASGPNSGGPSKQFF	TGTGCTAGTGGTCCTAATAGCGGGGGCCCCTCTAAGCAGTTCTTC
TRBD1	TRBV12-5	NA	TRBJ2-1	CASGSPRPGGWRQFF	TGTGCTAGTGGTTCGCCCCGCCCAGGGGGATGGAGGCAGTTCTTC
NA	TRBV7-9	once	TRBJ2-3	CASSIQGRTDTQYF	TGTGCCAGCAGCATCCAGGGTCGGACAGATACGCAGTATTTT
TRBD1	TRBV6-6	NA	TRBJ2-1	CASSWRTGVWNEQFF	TGTGCCAGCAGTTGGCGGACAGGGGTATGGAATGAGCAGTTCTTC
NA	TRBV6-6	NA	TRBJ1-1	CASRGTLQKAMGAFF	TGTGCCAGCCGAGGGACGCTCCAAAAGGCAATGGGAGCTTTCTTT
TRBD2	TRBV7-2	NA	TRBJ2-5	CASSLAVSSGGTYQETQYF	TGTGCCAGCAGCTTAGCAGTCAGTAGCGGGGGGACATACCAAGAGACCCAGTACTTC
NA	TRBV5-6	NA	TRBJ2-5	CASTNWGGAEETQYF	TGTGCCAGCACCAACTGGGGGGGGGCTGAGGAGACCCAGTACTTC
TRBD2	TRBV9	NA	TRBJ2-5	CASSATSGQETQYF	TGTGCCAGCAGCGCGACTAGCGGCCAAGAGACCCAGTACTTC
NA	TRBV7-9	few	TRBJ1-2	CASSVTVSLGYTF	TGTGCCAGCAGCGTGACAGTCAGCCTCGGCTACACCTTC
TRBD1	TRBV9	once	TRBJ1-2	CASSALGRQGGTYGYTF	TGTGCCAGCAGCGCCCTGGGGAGACAGGGGGGAACCTATGGCTACACCTTC
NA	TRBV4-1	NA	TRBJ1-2	CASSQGVLGYGYTF	TGCGCCAGCAGCCAAGGGGTTTTAGGCTATGGCTACACCTTC
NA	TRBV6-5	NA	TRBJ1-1	CASSLYGAPNTEAFF	TGTGCCAGCAGCTTATACGGGGCCCCGAACACTGAAGCTTTCTTT
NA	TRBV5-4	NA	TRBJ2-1	CASSLVARGGNEQFF	TGTGCCAGCAGCTTGGTTGCGAGAGGGGGCAATGAGCAGTTCTTC
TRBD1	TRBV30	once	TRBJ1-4	CAWSGDRENEKLFF	TGTGCCTGGAGCGGGGACAGGGAGAATGAAAAACTGTTTTTT
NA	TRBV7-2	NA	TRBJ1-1	CASSLEGLKNTEAFF	TGTGCCAGCAGCTTAGAAGGTTTAAAGAACACTGAAGCTTTCTTT
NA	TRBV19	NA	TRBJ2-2	CASSIDTGYTGELFF	TGTGCCAGTAGTATTGATACAGGGTACACCGGGGAGCTGTTTTTT
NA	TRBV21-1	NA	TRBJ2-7	CASSKVPGKHEQYF	TGTGCCAGCAGCAAAGTTCCAGGTAAACACGAGCAGTACTTC
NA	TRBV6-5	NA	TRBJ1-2	CASGSAGFNYGYTF	TGTGCCAGCGGGAGTGCGGGGTTTAACTATGGCTACACCTTC
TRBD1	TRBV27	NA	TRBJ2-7	CASSRDRDYEQYF	TGTGCCAGCAGCCGGGACAGGGACTACGAGCAGTACTTC
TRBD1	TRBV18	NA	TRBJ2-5	CASSDQAQGRETQYF	TGTGCCAGCTCGGACCAGGCACAGGGGCGGGAGACCCAGTACTTC
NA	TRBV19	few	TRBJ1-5	CASSSHNQPQHF	TGTGCCAGTAGTAGCCACAATCAGCCCCAGCATTTT
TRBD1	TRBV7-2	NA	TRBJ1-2	CASSVSGQGGGGYTF	TGTGCCAGCAGCGTGTCGGGACAGGGCGGTGGTGGCTACACCTTC
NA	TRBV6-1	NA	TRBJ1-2	CASRYLLGQGYTF	TGTGCCAGCAGGTATCTACTGGGACAAGGCTACACCTTC
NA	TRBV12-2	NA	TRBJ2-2	CASRQRRGRRELFF	TGTGCAAGTCGACAACGGAGGGGGCGCCGGGAGCTGTTTTTT
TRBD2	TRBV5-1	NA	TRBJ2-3	CASSRTSGGNPDTQYF	TGCGCCAGCAGCCGGACTAGCGGGGGGAATCCAGATACGCAGTATTTT
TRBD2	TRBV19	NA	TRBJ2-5	CASSIGRRGGGETQYF	TGTGCCAGTAGTATAGGCCGACGGGGGGGCGGTGAGACCCAGTACTTC
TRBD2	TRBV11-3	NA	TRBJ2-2	CASSAGGPVTGELFF	TGTGCCAGCAGCGCGGGGGGGCCGGTCACCGGGGAGCTGTTTTTT
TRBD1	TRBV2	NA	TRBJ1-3	CASSEALWDRASGNTIYF	TGTGCCAGCAGTGAAGCGCTTTGGGACAGGGCCTCCGGAAACACCATATATTTT
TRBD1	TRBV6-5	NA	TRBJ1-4	CASGETGLPEKLFF	TGTGCCAGCGGGGAGACAGGGTTACCGGAAAAACTGTTTTTT
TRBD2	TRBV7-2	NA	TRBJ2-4	CASSFLAGSKNIQYF	TGTGCCAGCAGCTTCCTAGCGGGGAGCAAAAACATTCAGTACTTC
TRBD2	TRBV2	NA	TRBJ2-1	CASSETSGNNEQFF	TGTGCCAGCAGTGAGACTAGCGGTAACAATGAGCAGTTCTTC
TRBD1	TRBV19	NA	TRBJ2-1	CASSSDRGSETYNEQFF	TGTGCCAGTAGTTCGGACAGGGGGTCAGAAACCTACAATGAGCAGTTCTTC
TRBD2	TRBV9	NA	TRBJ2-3	CASSPSGYQDTQYF	TGTGCCAGCAGCCCTAGCGGCTACCAAGATACGCAGTATTTT
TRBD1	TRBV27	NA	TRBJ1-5	CASSPGQGRNQPQHF	TGTGCCAGCAGTCCGGGACAGGGGCGCAATCAGCCCCAGCATTTT
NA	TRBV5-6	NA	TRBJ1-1	CASSLNVGNTEAFF	TGTGCCAGCAGCTTGAATGTGGGGAACACTGAAGCTTTCTTT
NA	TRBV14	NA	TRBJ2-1	CASSLGYNEQFF	TGTGCCAGCAGCCTAGGGTACAATGAGCAGTTCTTC
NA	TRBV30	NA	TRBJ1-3	CALDRGPGNTIYF	TGTGCCTTGGACCGGGGGCCTGGAAACACCATATATTTT
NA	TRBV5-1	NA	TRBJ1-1	CASSLVARGTMNTEAFF	TGCGCCAGCAGCTTGGTGGCAAGGGGGACCATGAACACTGAAGCTTTCTTT